This T cell receptor (beta chain) was captured by sequencing in a study of T cell repertoires in cytomegalovirus infection. Study information: The public TCR beta signatures pointed to both CMV infection and matching HLA type. Broader study findings: It was HLA-C-restricted CMV-specific TCR beta clonotypes that dominated the response ex vivo. Pooled public TCR beta family frequency picked out CMV carriers with the relevant HLA.

This clonotype was recorded at least ten times. Its antigen is unidentified. Trimming removed 2 bases at V and 0 bases at J, with 8 bases between. CDR1 is SGHTA and CDR2 is FQGNSA in the germline V gene. The CDR3 is made up of 14 amino acids. TCRdb analysed the reads with MiXCR anew, one entry per CDR3 protein. Among around 170,000 distinct CDR3 sequences listed, 14% were seen once. This sequence originates from a human donor in good health (CMV status not recorded). Some clones in this sample may be carry-over from other donors' samples. The chain links TRBV7-2 to TRBJ2-7, with D tentatively TRBD1 or TRBD2 (5 bases each). What was sequenced was PBMCs. The CDR3 DNA sequence: TGTGCCAGCAGCTTATGGGGGAGCTCCTACGAGCAGTACTTC. Amino acids: CASSLWGSSYEQYF.